Sequencing of this T cell receptor beta chain was carried out in a study of T cell responses to AZD1222 COVID-19 vaccine (dated by TCRdb to the early 2020s). Study-wide context: AZD1222 recipients with second doses at about 4 weeks or about 12 weeks were pooled, because spike-specific TCR depth and breadth did not differ between schedules. Trial participants were enrolled by age into subgroups of 18-55, 56-69 and 70-plus years, and around 150, 29 and 61 TCR-sequenced participants, respectively, were included in these subgroups. TCR sequencing covered some 250 trial participants: around 210 given two doses of AZD1222 and approximately 26 given two doses of MenACWY control vaccine. General findings and caveats noted by the study authors: CD4 TCRs associated with the vaccine covered the entire spike protein, and the dominant responses were in regions 160-218 and 743-854. Nearly half of unique spike-specific TCRs reportedly recognized epitopes outside regions mutated in the B.1.351 and B.1.1.7 variants. In the small 56-69-year group, the increase in depth fell short of significance, most likely because of low power. Conclusions about previously exposed vaccinees are limited, since just six AZD1222 recipients were seropositive for SARS-CoV-2 at baseline. A significant rise in spike-specific TCR breadth and depth was observed after two AZD1222 doses relative to day 0 and relative to MenACWY recipients. No day 14 peak-response samples were available, so repertoires were characterized only after the peak T cell response. Participants were mostly white British, with more females than males. The authors suggested clonal diversity may have been underestimated.

V is shortened by 1 base, J by 3 bases, and the region joining them spans 16 bases. The CDR3 runs 16 residues from the cysteine to the phenylalanine. Just the 48-base CDR3 DNA is kept, in frame starting at base 1. From a lookup of the germline V gene, CDR1 and CDR2 are SNHLY and FYNNEI. Remarks on this clone: The specificity of this receptor is unknown. The sample holds no much larger clone one base away, and base qualities are not on file.

The CDR3 regions of human TCRbeta chains were analyzed by immunosequencing. The published analysis was carried out like this. Repertoire TCRs were matched against a reference library of SARS-CoV-2-specific TCRs generated with the MIRA antigen-specificity platform. Breadth was defined as the fraction of unique TCRs that were SARS-CoV-2-associated. Depth was defined as the fraction of total T cells that were SARS-CoV-2-associated. Using the MIRA data, every spike-specific TCR was mapped to the spike region that the TCR reacted to and assigned to either a CD4 or a CD8 class. Log10-transformed breadth and depth values were compared by one-way ANOVA with Sidak's multiple comparisons tests. Sourced from immuneACCESS, this table was stored by TCRdb with only in-frame sequences that have V and J called. A share of the clones is absent; for the studies checked, an unresolved V gene accounts for under half, and the remainder has no known explanation. V and J calls and clone size are given by that table; D and trimming were obtained from the DNA. The sample profile shows almost 65,000 clones; 84% of them were found once. The ten largest account for 7.3% of the sample.

The time point label, as the study defines it: baseline before first vaccination. Samples from vaccinated people were obtained from the UK trials COV001 and COV002, which included a single-blind randomized controlled phase 2/3 trial of AZD1222 (ChAdOx1 nCoV-19) in healthy adults. For TCRbeta chain sequencing, PBMC samples were collected from trial participants at day 0 and at day 28 after the second dose. Specimen: peripheral blood, collected on day 0 of AZD1222 vaccination. The chain is assembled from TRBV2 and TRBJ2-7; TRBD2 is possibly the D segment (7 matching bases). The sequence was obtained from an adult in good health. The bases read TGTGCCAGCAGTGAAGTCGGGGGGCTTGAAAACTACGAGCAGTACTTC. This is translated as CASSEVGGLENYEQYF.